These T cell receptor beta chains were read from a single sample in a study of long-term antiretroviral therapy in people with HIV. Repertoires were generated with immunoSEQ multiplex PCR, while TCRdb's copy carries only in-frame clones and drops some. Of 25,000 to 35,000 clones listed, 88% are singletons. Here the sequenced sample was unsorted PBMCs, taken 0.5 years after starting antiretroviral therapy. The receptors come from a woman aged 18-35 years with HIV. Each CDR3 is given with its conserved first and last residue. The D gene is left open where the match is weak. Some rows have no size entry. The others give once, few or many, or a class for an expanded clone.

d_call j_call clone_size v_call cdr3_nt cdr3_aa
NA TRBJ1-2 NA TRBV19 TGTGCCAGTAGTACAGAAATAGCTAACTATGGCTACACCTTC CASSTEIANYGYTF
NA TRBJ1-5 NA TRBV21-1 TGTGCCAGCAGCCTCGGCGCCGTTTCTCGGGCCTACCCCCGCAAGAATCAGCCCCAGCATTTT CASSLGAVSRAYPRKNQPQHF
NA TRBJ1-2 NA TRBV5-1 TGCGCCAGCAGCTTCCCGGGCCGTCGTGGGCAAAACTATGGCTACACCTTC CASSFPGRRGQNYGYTF
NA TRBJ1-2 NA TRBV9 TGTGCCAGCAGCGTAGGCGCAGGCACTGTCTATGGCTACACCTTC CASSVGAGTVYGYTF
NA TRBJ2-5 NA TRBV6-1 TGTGCCAGCAGGGGGTCCCTGATCCCCCAGTACTTC CASRGSLIPQYF
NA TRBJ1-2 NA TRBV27 TGTGCCAGCAGTTTATACGCGGGGGGGACAACTCACTCCTCTAACTATGGCTACACCTTC CASSLYAGGTTHSSNYGYTF
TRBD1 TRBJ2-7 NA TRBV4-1 TGCGCCAGCAGCGGGACAGGGGGATATGTCGAGCAGTACTTC CASSGTGGYVEQYF
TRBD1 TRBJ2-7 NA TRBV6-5 TGTGCCAGCGGACAGGGGCCTAGCTCCTACGAGCAGTACTTC CASGQGPSSYEQYF
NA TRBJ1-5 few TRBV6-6 TGTGCCAGCAGTTACCTGAATCAGCCCCAGCATTTT CASSYLNQPQHF
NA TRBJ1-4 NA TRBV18 TGTGCCAGCTCACCTCATCCCGACAGGACCGAAAAACTGTTTTTT CASSPHPDRTEKLFF
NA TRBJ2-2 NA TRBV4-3 TGCGCCAGCAGCCACACCTGGGGTGTCGCGAACACCGGGGAGCTGTTTTTT CASSHTWGVANTGELFF
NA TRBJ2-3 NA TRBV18 TGTGCCAGCTCGCCAATGGCGGGAACTGGCACAGATACGCAGTATTTT CASSPMAGTGTDTQYF
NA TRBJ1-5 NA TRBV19 TGTGCCAGTACTCAGGGTGTGCAACCAAATCAGCCCCAGCATTTT CASTQGVQPNQPQHF
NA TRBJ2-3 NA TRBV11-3 TGTGCCAGCAGCTTAAGCACAGATACGCAGTATTTT CASSLSTDTQYF
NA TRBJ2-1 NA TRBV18 TGTGCCAGCTCACCACAAGGACTCGCCAATGAGCAGTTCTTC CASSPQGLANEQFF
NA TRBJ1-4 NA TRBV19 TGTGCCAGTAGCCCCCCGGGGTTCGGTGAAAAACTGTTTTTT CASSPPGFGEKLFF
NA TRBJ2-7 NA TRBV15 TGTGCCACCTCCACAAGGGGGTACGAGCAGTACTTC CATSTRGYEQYF
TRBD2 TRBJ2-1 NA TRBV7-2 TGTGCCAGCAGCCCTCGCCGGGAGGGAAGGTACAATGAGCAGTTCTTC CASSPRREGRYNEQFF
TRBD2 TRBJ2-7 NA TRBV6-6 TGTGCCAGCAGTCCGGGGGGTAGCGGCTCCTACGAGCAGTACTTC CASSPGGSGSYEQYF
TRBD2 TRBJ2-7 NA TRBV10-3 TGTGCCATCAGGGGACTAGTTGGGCACGAGCAGTACTTC CAIRGLVGHEQYF
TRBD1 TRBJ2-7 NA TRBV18 TGTGCCAGCTCACCCTGGACAGGGGTTAGATACGAGCAGTACTTC CASSPWTGVRYEQYF
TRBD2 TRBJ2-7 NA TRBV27 TGTGCCAGCAGCCCCTCGGGACTAGCAGATTCCTACGAGCAGTACTTC CASSPSGLADSYEQYF
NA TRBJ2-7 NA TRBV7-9 TGTGCCAGCAGCTTAGAATCGGGGAAGTACTTC CASSLESGKYF
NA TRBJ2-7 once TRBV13 TGTGCCAGCAGCTTCATGTCTAGAGATTACGAGCAGTACTTC CASSFMSRDYEQYF
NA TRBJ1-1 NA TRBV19 TGTGCCAGTAGTCGGCAGGGTGGGAACACTGAAGCTTTCTTT CASSRQGGNTEAFF
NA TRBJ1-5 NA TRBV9 TGTGCCAGCAGCGATCCCCCATCTTATGATCAGCCCCAGCATTTT CASSDPPSYDQPQHF
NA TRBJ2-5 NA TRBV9 TGTGCCAGCAGCGTCAGGGCGGTAGGAGAGACCCAGTACTTC CASSVRAVGETQYF
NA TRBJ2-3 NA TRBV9 TGTGCCAGCAGCGTAGAAGTAAGGGGGAGTGGGCATACGCAGTATTTT CASSVEVRGSGHTQYF
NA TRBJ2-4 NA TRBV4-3 TGCGCCAGCAGCAAAAGCACGGGCCTAGCCAAAAACATTCAGTACTTC CASSKSTGLAKNIQYF